This T cell receptor beta chain was recorded in a study of Ad26.COV2.S vaccination and SARS-CoV-2 variants. Turning to the study itself: Ad26.COV2.S was injected intramuscularly once or twice, 56 days apart.

The study's findings and limits: Similar non-spike TCR breadth was seen in vaccine and placebo recipients.

A word on this clone: Its cognate antigen is unknown.

Clones were sequenced by immunoSEQ multiplex PCR, and TCRdb holds only the in-frame ones, with some missing. The sample has about 350,000 clones, 80% to 90% seen once. This CDR3 comprises 14 residues. Germline V gene data show CDR1 as LNHDA and CDR2 as SQIVND (reference sequence). Trimming cost V 3 bases and J 6 bases, with 9 bases left between them. Treatment given: over 15 received Ad26.COV2.S at low or high dose, single or two shots; about 5 received placebo; per-sample allocation not given. Samples analyzed were those drawn on day 63 after the first vaccine or placebo injection. An adult aged 18-55 years in Boston served as the donor.

The genes are TRBV19 and TRBJ1-6; D ambiguous. The sequence was obtained from a person aged 18 to 65 who received the Ad26.COV2.S COVID-19 vaccine or a placebo. The sample was peripheral blood, taken in a trial of Ad26.COV2.S vaccine versus placebo. The CDR3 here is CASSIAGFNSPLHF. CDR3 nucleotides: TGTGCCAGTAGTATTGCCGGGTTTAATTCACCCCTCCACTTT.